The 6 T cell receptor beta chains given below trace back to one sample, sequenced in a study of T cells expressing NK-cell markers. TCRdb reprocessed the 5' RACE reads and reports one entry per CDR3 protein, with no DNA. The listing records 160,000 or so distinct CDR3 sequences. Material for sequencing was blood T cells: a sorted CD56 or NKG2C T cell subset, CD4+ or CD8+ T cells, or bulk PBMC T cells (not recorded which). Source of these receptors: a woman between 18 and 69 years old in good health.

The chain has TRBV6-5 and TRBJ2-7; TCRdb names TRBD2, which stays unverified in the absence of DNA. There are 15 residues in the CDR3. Germline CDR1 is MNHEY and CDR2 is SVGAGI. The CDR3 loop reads CASSYGLAGGYEQYF.

The chain combines TRBV5-1 with TRBJ2-7. CDR3 size: 12 residues. Per germline, CDR1 SGHRS and CDR2 YFSETQ. This CDR3 reads CASSASSYEQYF.

V and J are TRBV2 and TRBJ2-7; the D call of TRBD1 rests on TCRdb alone, since no DNA is present to check it. There are 13 residues in the CDR3. CDR1 is SNHLY, CDR2 FYNNEI, per germline. The CDR3 protein is CASSPLQAYEQYF. The whole variable domain, remainder taken from reference TRBV2 and TRBJ2-7, is EPEVTQTPSHQVTQMGQEVILRCVPISNHLYFYWYRQILGQKVEFLVSFYNNEISEKSEIFDDQFSVERPDGSNFTLKIRSTKLEDSAMYFCASSPLQAYEQYFGPGTRLTVT.

This chain uses TRBV4-2 with TRBJ2-1; TCRdb reports TRBD2, a call that lacks DNA to check it against. Germline V gives CDR1 LGHNA, CDR2 YNFKEQ. The length of the CDR3 is 21 residues. The CDR3 loop is CASSQESVVYGLAGGGNEQFF.

The chain carries TRBV12-3 or TRBV12-4 and TRBJ2-2; TCRdb calls TRBD1, which cannot be checked without DNA. This CDR3 spans 13 amino acids. This CDR3 is CASSRQGSGELFF.

The chain links TRBV29-1 to TRBJ2-7; TCRdb indicates TRBD1, and absent DNA this call remains unverified. CDR1 is SQVTM, CDR2 ANQGSEA, per germline. The CDR3 loop spans 16 amino acids. CDR3 sequence: CSVAPKGGGGFGEQYF.